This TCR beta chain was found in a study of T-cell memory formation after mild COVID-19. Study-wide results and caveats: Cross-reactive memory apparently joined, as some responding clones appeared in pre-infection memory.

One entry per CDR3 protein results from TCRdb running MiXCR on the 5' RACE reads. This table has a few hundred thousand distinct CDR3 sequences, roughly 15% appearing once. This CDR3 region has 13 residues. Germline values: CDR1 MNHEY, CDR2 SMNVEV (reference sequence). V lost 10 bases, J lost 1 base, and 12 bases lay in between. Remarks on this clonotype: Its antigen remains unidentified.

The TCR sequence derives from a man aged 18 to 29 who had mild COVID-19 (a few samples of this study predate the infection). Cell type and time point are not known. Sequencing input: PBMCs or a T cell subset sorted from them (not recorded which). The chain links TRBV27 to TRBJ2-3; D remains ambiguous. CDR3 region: CATKLPGTDTQYF. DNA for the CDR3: TGTGCCACCAAGCTACCAGGCACAGATACGCAGTATTTT.